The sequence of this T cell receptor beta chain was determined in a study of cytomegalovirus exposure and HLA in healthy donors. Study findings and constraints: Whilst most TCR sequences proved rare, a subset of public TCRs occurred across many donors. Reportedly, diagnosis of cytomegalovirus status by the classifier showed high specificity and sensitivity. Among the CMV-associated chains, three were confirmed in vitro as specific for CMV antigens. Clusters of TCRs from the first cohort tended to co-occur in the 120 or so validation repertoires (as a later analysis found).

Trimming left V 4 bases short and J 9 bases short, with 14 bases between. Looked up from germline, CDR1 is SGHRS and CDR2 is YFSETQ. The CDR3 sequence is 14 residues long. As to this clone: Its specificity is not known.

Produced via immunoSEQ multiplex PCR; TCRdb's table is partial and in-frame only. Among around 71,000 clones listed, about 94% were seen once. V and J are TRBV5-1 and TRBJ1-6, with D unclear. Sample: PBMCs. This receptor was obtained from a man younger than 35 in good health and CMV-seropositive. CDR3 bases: TGCGCCAGCAGCCCCGGGTCGGCGGGTTCACCCCTCCACTTT. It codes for CASSPGSAGSPLHF. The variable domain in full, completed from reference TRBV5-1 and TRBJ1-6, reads KAGVTQTPRYLIKTRGQQVTLSCSPISGHRSVSWYQQTPGQGLQFLFEYFSETQRNKGNFPGRFSGRQFSNSRSEMNVSTLELGDSALYLCASSPGSAGSPLHFGNGTRLTVT.